This TCR beta chain was captured in a study of regulatory T cells in long-lasting Graves disease. Study conclusions and caveats: Persistent disease favored TRBV28, TRBJ1-2 and TRBJ2-5. Not thyroid tissue but only peripheral blood was studied.

HTBI primers from iRepertoire and Arm-PCR of CDR3 regions yielded the TCR beta libraries. In TCRdb, the multiplex PCR reads were re-called with MiXCR into one record per CDR3 protein. In the table there are 400,000 to 450,000 distinct CDR3 sequences, 23% of which are singletons. Regarding time point: persistent/refractory GD, antithyroid drugs over 5 years with positive TRAb. TCR sequences were obtained from RNA taken from PBMCs. An endocrinology department in Xi'an, China, supplied the patients. A nine-milliliter sample of peripheral blood was drawn into EDTA tubes. The CDR3 sequence is 19 residues long. Germline CDR1 and CDR2: LNHDA and SQIVND (reference sequence). V lost 3 bases and J 0 bases, leaving 21 bases between the germline ends. Comment on this clonotype: Its antigen is unknown.

This chain links TRBV19 with TRBJ1-5; TRBD1 is a possible D gene (6 bases). This TCR derives from a female donor with Graves disease. Sequenced here: peripheral blood mononuclear cells (PBMCs), sampled when the disease was refractory, from a patient treated with antithyroid drugs. CDR3 sequence (DNA): TGTGCCAGTAGTATCACGGCAGGGGACCAATATCATAGCAATCAGCCCCAGCATTTT. It translates to CASSITAGDQYHSNQPQHF.